Listed below are T cell receptor beta chains from one sample, sequenced in a study of T-cell reconstitution after alpha-beta-depleted transplantation in children. One entry per CDR3 protein, called by TCRdb with MiXCR from the PCR reads. The table has under 750,000 distinct CDR3 sequences, under 30% seen once. The material was PBMCs, mostly from graft donor cells, obtained 360 days after TCRalphabeta/CD19-depleted stem cell transplant. The receptors here all came from a boy less than two years old who had a stem cell transplant for acute myeloid leukemia, so the T cells may come from the graft donor. Both conserved end residues are part of each CDR3. A D gene is named only where the DNA matches it firmly. Some rows mark clone size as missing; the rest say once, few, many or name a class of expanded clone.

d_call: .
j_call: TRBJ2-1
v_call: TRBV9
clone_size: few
cdr3_nt: TGTGCCAGCAGTTTCGGTTGGTACCCTAACAATGAGCAGTTCTTC
cdr3_aa: CASSFGWYPNNEQFF

d_call: .
j_call: TRBJ2-2
v_call: TRBV6-5
clone_size: .
cdr3_nt: TGTGCCAGCAGTTACGATGACACCGGGGAGCTGTTTTTT
cdr3_aa: CASSYDDTGELFF

d_call: .
j_call: TRBJ1-5
v_call: TRBV20-1
clone_size: .
cdr3_nt: TGCAGTGCCTATTTTGGGAGCGTCGGGCAGCCCCAGCATTTT
cdr3_aa: CSAYFGSVGQPQHF

d_call: TRBD2
j_call: TRBJ2-5
v_call: TRBV10-3
clone_size: .
cdr3_nt: TGTGCCATCAGCCCGACTAGCGGGGGCCAAGAGACCCAGTACTTC
cdr3_aa: CAISPTSGGQETQYF

d_call: .
j_call: TRBJ2-5
v_call: TRBV20-1
clone_size: .
cdr3_nt: TGCAGTGCCTGCGATGGGGAGACCCAGTACTTC
cdr3_aa: CSACDGETQYF

d_call: .
j_call: TRBJ1-4
v_call: TRBV12-3/TRBV12-4
clone_size: .
cdr3_nt: TGTGCCAGCAGTTTGGTTGGGAATGAAAAACTGTTTTTT
cdr3_aa: CASSLVGNEKLFF

d_call: TRBD1
j_call: TRBJ2-3
v_call: TRBV7-2
clone_size: .
cdr3_nt: TGTGCCAGCAGCTTAGCGAGGTTGGCTGGGACAGGGAATTCAGATACGCAGTATTTT
cdr3_aa: CASSLARLAGTGNSDTQYF

d_call: TRBD1
j_call: TRBJ1-2
v_call: TRBV29-1
clone_size: .
cdr3_nt: TGCAGCGTTGAAGATGGGGGTTCCGGGACAGGTGGCTACACCTTC
cdr3_aa: CSVEDGGSGTGGYTF

d_call: .
j_call: TRBJ2-2
v_call: TRBV27
clone_size: many
cdr3_nt: TGTGCCAGCAGTTTAAGAGGGGGGGAGCTGTTTTTT
cdr3_aa: CASSLRGGELFF

d_call: TRBD2
j_call: TRBJ2-5
v_call: TRBV25-1
clone_size: .
cdr3_nt: TGTGCCAGCAGTGAACTTAGCGGGGGGGCCCCAGAAGAGACCCAGTACTTC
cdr3_aa: CASSELSGGAPEETQYF

d_call: .
j_call: TRBJ1-6
v_call: TRBV20-1
clone_size: few
cdr3_nt: TGCAGTGCTAGAGATCTGGAATTAGGCCCCTATAATTCACCCCTCCACTTT
cdr3_aa: CSARDLELGPYNSPLHF

d_call: .
j_call: TRBJ2-7
v_call: TRBV29-1
clone_size: many
cdr3_nt: TGCAGCGTTCGCAGGCCGAGCTCCTACGAGCAGTACTTC
cdr3_aa: CSVRRPSSYEQYF

d_call: TRBD1
j_call: TRBJ2-3
v_call: TRBV5-1
clone_size: .
cdr3_nt: TGCGCCAGTGCGACAGGGGCGGCCGATACGCAGTATTTT
cdr3_aa: CASATGAADTQYF

d_call: .
j_call: TRBJ2-3
v_call: TRBV7-8
clone_size: .
cdr3_nt: TGTGCCAGCAGCTTAGACAAACCAACAGGCCCGTGGACAGATACGCAGTATTTT
cdr3_aa: CASSLDKPTGPWTDTQYF

d_call: .
j_call: TRBJ2-1
v_call: TRBV12-3/TRBV12-4
clone_size: .
cdr3_nt: TGTGCCAGCAGTTTATATTTTCGGGGTTCGAGTAGTAACAATGAGCAGTTCTTC
cdr3_aa: CASSLYFRGSSSNNEQFF

d_call: .
j_call: TRBJ2-1
v_call: TRBV4-3
clone_size: .
cdr3_nt: TGCGCCAGCAGCCAAGATAGTTCCGGGACCTACAATGAGCAGTTCTTC
cdr3_aa: CASSQDSSGTYNEQFF

d_call: .
j_call: TRBJ2-1
v_call: TRBV20-1
clone_size: few
cdr3_nt: TGCAGTGCTAGAACTCGGGACTGGTCCCTAGGTGAGCAGTTCTTC
cdr3_aa: CSARTRDWSLGEQFF